This T cell receptor (beta chain) is from a study of T cell repertoires in cytomegalovirus infection. Study-wide background: In the study, CMV epitopes included recently identified HLA-C-restricted and well-studied HLA-B-restricted ones. Public signatures in TCR beta pointed to CMV infection and matching HLA type.

As to this clonotype: Its target is unknown.

General observations from the study: The cumulative frequency of public TCR beta families distinguished individuals who carried CMV together with the relevant HLA.

TCRdb used MiXCR to reprocess the reads, holding one entry per CDR3 protein. The table shows roughly 860,000 distinct CDR3 sequences, with 30% to 35% occurring only once. Germline-derived CDR1 and CDR2 are LNHDA and SQIVND (reference sequence). This CDR3 has 14 residues. With 2 bases clipped from V and 3 bases from J, the junction kept 3 bases outside the gene matches. The chain links TRBV19 to TRBJ2-7; 8 bases agree with TRBD1. Specimen: cultured CD8+ T cells from PBMCs, collected from culture after CMV antigen stimulation. This TCR came from a human donor in good health (CMV status not recorded). Some clones in this sample may be carry-over from other donors' samples. The CDR3 region has the DNA TGTGCCAGTAGTATATTTACAGGGGGCTACGAGCAGTACTTC. Translation gives CASSIFTGGYEQYF.